This TCR beta chain is from a study of T cell repertoires in aging, cancer and after chemotherapy. The CDR3 totals 14 residues. The germline V gene encodes CDR1 LNHDA and CDR2 SQIVND (reference sequence). Trimming left V 1 base short and J 0 bases short, with 7 bases between. A mixed TRB-A/B primer pool amplified rearranged TRB by multiplex touch-down PCR. TCRdb ran MiXCR on the multiplex PCR reads and lists one entry per CDR3 protein. The data hold thousands of distinct CDR3 sequences, with around a fifth observed a single time. Peripheral blood genomic DNA, not sorted cells or RNA, was the template. Within the sample, this clonotype is medium-sized. Its antigen is unidentified. Regarding the study as a whole: Compared with age-matched healthy donors, untreated hematological or solid cancer patients showed higher blood TCR clonality. Healthy donors lost TCR diversity with age mainly through richness, cancer patients through richness and evenness.

What was sequenced was blood. This chain links TRBV19 with TRBJ2-7; D not resolved. This TCR derives from a human donor in good health. The donor label of this sample is uncertain. CDR3 nucleotide sequence: TGTGCCAGTAGTATAGGCAGCCTCTCCTACGAGCAGTACTTC. It is translated as CASSIGSLSYEQYF.